This paragraph reports one T cell receptor (beta chain). This specimen comes from a study of blood T cell repertoires in COVID-19. The CDR3 contains 18 residues. The ends were cut back, 5 bases at V and 0 bases at J, with 20 bases in the middle. Germline V gene sequence: CDR1 KGHSH, CDR2 LQKENI. Measured with immunoSEQ multiplex PCR; TCRdb has only the in-frame clones, and not every one. This table holds around 200,000 clones, about 80% found once. The sequence derives from a man between 50 and 59 years old with active or convalescent COVID-19. This rearrangement joins TRBV18 to TRBJ1-3, with a weak D call TRBD1 (5 bases). The sequencing sample was made of peripheral blood. The CDR3 loop reads CASSRLSRDTSSGNTIYF. The CDR3 DNA follows: TGTGCCAGCTCAAGATTATCCAGGGATACATCCTCTGGAAACACCATATATTTT.